Sequencing of this T cell receptor beta chain was carried out in a study of T cells in Graves' hyperthyroidism and ophthalmopathy. The germline gives CDR1 SGHRS, CDR2 YFSETQ. The CDR3 has 18 amino acids. The ends were cut back, 4 bases at V and 7 bases at J, with 24 bases in the middle. This clonotype turned up a few times. TCR beta CDR3 regions were amplified from RNA. The study used the HTBI primer set for a first-round RT-PCR of the TCR CDR3. One entry per CDR3 protein results from TCRdb running MiXCR on the multiplex PCR reads. The table lists more than 650,000 distinct CDR3 sequences, 12% to 15% of them singletons.

This sequence originates from a woman younger than 30 with Graves' hyperthyroidism. Material: blood. This rearrangement joins TRBV5-1 to TRBJ1-6; D possibly corresponds to TRBD1 (5 bases). Here the CDR3 reads CASSPGSRGARGNSPLHF. The CDR3 DNA is TGCGCCAGCAGCCCCGGTTCACGAGGGGCGCGGGGGAATTCACCCCTCCACTTT.